This record covers a single TCR beta chain. As yet, its antigen is unknown. V lost 4 bases and J lost 1; bases outside the gene matches: 10. Germline-derived CDR1 and CDR2 are KGHSH and LQKENI. The CDR3 runs 17 residues. Using immunoSEQ multiplex PCR, the repertoire was profiled, and TCRdb retains in-frame clones only, with some absent. The sample has about 210,000 clones, over 80% seen once. The data originate from a study of T cell responses to AZD1222 COVID-19 vaccine. Study-wide context: Analysis merged second doses at about 4 or about 12 weeks. Overall study results and limits: Nearly half of spike-specific TCRs reportedly target unmutated variant regions. Sampled repertoires all dated from after the peak T cell response. Of the AZD1222 recipients, only 5 or 6 were seropositive at baseline.

This receptor was obtained from an adult in good health. The sample here was peripheral blood, taken on day 0 of AZD1222 vaccination. The chain combines TRBV18 with TRBJ2-7; 10 bases agree with TRBD2. The chain's CDR3 is CASSLIAGGAESYEQYF. For the CDR3, the DNA is TGTGCCAGCTCACTTATAGCGGGGGGCGCAGAATCCTACGAGCAGTACTTC. Using reference TRBV18 and TRBJ2-7 for the parts outside the CDR3, the full variable domain is NAGVMQNPRHLVRRRGQEARLRCSPMKGHSHVYWYRQLPEEGLKFMVYLQKENIIDESGMPKERFSAEFPKEGPSILRIQQVVRGDSAAYFCASSLIAGGAESYEQYFGPGTRLTVT.